One sample yielded the 12 T cell receptor beta chains listed below, sequenced in a study of blood T cells in healthy people across ages. Alongside a J-beta primer mix, a sample-barcoded 5' primer served in a second PCR lasting about 7 to 11 cycles. Using its own MiXCR run on the 5' RACE reads, TCRdb lists one record per CDR3 protein. In the table there are about 1.5 million distinct CDR3 sequences, 42% of which are singletons. The sequencing sample was made of blood. The origin of the receptors is a woman between 18 and 29 years old in good health.

V usage is TRBV9 and J usage is TRBJ2-1, with a tentative D call TRBD1 (6 bases). From germline, CDR1 is SGDLS and CDR2 YYNGEE. V was shortened by 4 bases and J by 0 bases, with 11 bases between the two germline ends. This CDR3 region has 15 residues. The chain's CDR3 is CASSIGQSSYNEQFF. In nucleotides, the CDR3 is TGTGCCAGCAGCATCGGACAGAGCTCCTACAATGAGCAGTTCTTC.

The gene calls are TRBV10-3 and TRBJ1-1; TRBD1 might be the D (6 bases). Germline V gene lookup returns CDR1 ENHRY and CDR2 SYGVKD. The CDR3 is 13 residues long. Trimming cost V 6 bases and J 0 bases, with 8 bases left between them. The CDR3 protein is CAIRDSMNTEAFF. CDR3 nucleotide sequence: TGTGCCATCAGGGACAGTATGAACACTGAAGCTTTCTTT.

The V and J genes are TRBV20-1 and TRBJ2-1; the D gene is possibly TRBD2 (5 bases). The germline CDR1 and CDR2 sequences are DFQATT and SNEGSKA (reference sequence). Deletions cut 1 base from V and 15 bases from J, with 10 bases between. The CDR3 consists of 10 residues. The CDR3 nucleotides are TGCAGTGCTAGAGCCCCGGAGGCGTTCTTC. This encodes CSARAPEAFF.

The V and J genes are TRBV4-1 and TRBJ2-2; TRBD2 aligns across 7 bases. Germline assignment: CDR1 MGHRA and CDR2 YSYEKL. Trimming at V came to 1 base and at J to 3 bases, leaving 2 bases not matched to a gene. This CDR3 has 15 amino acids. The CDR3 DNA reads as TGCGCCAGCAGCCAAGGGGGAGGGTACACCGGGGAGCTGTTTTTT. Translation gives CASSQGGGYTGELFF.

This chain links TRBV27 with TRBJ2-1; either TRBD1 or TRBD2 may supply D (6 bases each). Germline lookup yields CDR1 MNHEY and CDR2 SMNVEV (reference sequence). The CDR3 length is 15 residues. V lost 8 bases to trimming and J lost 2 bases, with 16 bases between them. CDR3 DNA sequence: TGTGCCAGCGGGGAGGAGGGGGGCCCCTACAATGAGCAGTTCTTC. Translated: CASGEEGGPYNEQFF.

The J gene is TRBJ2-7, the V gene TRBV4-3; no firm D call. CDR1 LGHNA and CDR2 YSLEER come from the germline V gene. This CDR3 region has 16 residues. The V and J ends lost 0 bases and 0 bases respectively, with 12 bases between them. The CDR3, as DNA: TGCGCCAGCAGCCAAGATCAACAAATGAGCTCCTACGAGCAGTACTTC. This codes for CASSQDQQMSSYEQYF.

In this sample, this clonotype turned up a few times. The chain links TRBV15 to TRBJ2-1; D remains unclear. Trimming took off 8 bases at V and 0 bases at J, with 14 bases between the two ends. This CDR3 contains 15 residues. Germline-derived CDR1 and CDR2 are LNHNV and YYDKDF (reference sequence). The CDR3 loop reads CATALHHDSYNEQFF. DNA for the CDR3: TGTGCCACCGCGCTCCATCATGACTCCTACAATGAGCAGTTCTTC.

This clonotype came up a few times. The genes are TRBV4-2 and TRBJ1-4; D unresolved. This CDR3 is built from 16 residues. Germline V lookup: CDR1 LGHNA, CDR2 YNFKEQ. Trimming took off 0 bases at V and 6 bases at J, with 14 bases between the two ends. CDR3 sequence reads: CASSQELRLEDEKLFF. The CDR3 DNA reads TGTGCCAGCAGCCAAGAATTGCGCTTAGAGGATGAAAAACTGTTTTTT.

This sequence joins TRBV15 and TRBJ2-7, with D tentatively TRBD1 or TRBD2 (5 bases each). Germline V gene data show CDR1 as LNHNV and CDR2 as YYDKDF (reference sequence). Trimming removed 0 bases from V and 0 bases from J, with 9 bases in between. The CDR3 length is 15 residues. The CDR3 bases are TGTGCCACCAGCAGAGATCCGGGGCCCTCCTACGAGCAGTACTTC. Translation gives CATSRDPGPSYEQYF.

The rearrangement links TRBV28 to TRBJ2-2; D is tentatively TRBD1 or TRBD2 (6 bases each). Germline CDR1 MDHEN, CDR2 SYDVKM. The CDR3 consists of 15 residues. Between the trimmed V and J ends, which lost 4 bases and 5 bases, there was a span of 14 bases. DNA for the CDR3: TGTGCCAGCAGTTCCAGAGGGGGGTGGACCGGGGAGCTGTTTTTT. This sequence encodes CASSSRGGWTGELFF.

The CDR3 nucleotides are TGTGCCAGCCGTATGGAGGCCCGACTCTATGGCTACACCTTC. Protein: CASRMEARLYGYTF. The gene calls are TRBV6-5 and TRBJ1-2; the D is unclear. CDR3 length equals 14 residues. Trimming left V 8 bases short and J 4 bases short, with 17 bases between. From germline, CDR1 is MNHEY and CDR2 SVGAGI.

The V gene is TRBV19, the J gene TRBJ2-7, with 7 nucleotides matching TRBD2. Germline CDR1 and CDR2: LNHDA and SQIVND (reference sequence). With V trimmed by 5 bases and J by 2 bases, 9 bases remained unmatched. The CDR3 contains 15 residues. The DNA for the CDR3 is TGTGCCAGTAGTCCAGCCATGGGGGGGGCCTACGAGCAGTACTTC. Amino acids: CASSPAMGGAYEQYF.